These 6 T cell receptor beta chains were all obtained from the same sample, sequenced in a study of cytomegalovirus exposure and HLA in healthy donors. The PCR employed 60 Vbeta primers together with 13 Jbeta primers. The data were produced by immunoSEQ multiplex PCR, yet TCRdb's version contains in-frame clones alone and is incomplete. The data contain roughly 200,000 clones, roughly 85% of them singletons. The material sequenced was PBMCs. Receptor source: a woman aged 25 to 45 in good health and CMV-seropositive.

The chain uses TRBV4-1 and TRBJ2-1; maybe TRBD2 (6 bases). V lost 3 bases and J lost 6, with 21 bases in between. CDR3 length: 17 amino acids. Germline V lookup: CDR1 MGHRA, CDR2 YSYEKL. The CDR3 loop is CASSHGRRGLPGNEQFF. The CDR3, as DNA: TGCGCCAGCAGCCATGGTAGGAGGGGACTCCCGGGCAATGAGCAGTTCTTC.

The J gene is TRBJ2-4, the V gene TRBV4-1, with D perhaps matching TRBD1 (8 bases). The V and J ends lost 4 bases and 1 base respectively, with 20 bases between them. This CDR3 comprises 18 residues. Germline values: CDR1 MGHRA, CDR2 YSYEKL. CDR3 residues: CASSPQITGGEAKNIQYF. CDR3 bases: TGCGCCAGCAGCCCCCAAATTACAGGGGGGGAGGCCAAAAACATTCAGTACTTC.

The gene calls are TRBV5-1 and TRBJ2-7, with 13 bases matching TRBD2. Looked up from germline, CDR1 is SGHRS and CDR2 is YFSETQ. Trimming took 5 bases from V and 6 from J; bases not matched to a gene: 5. There are 14 residues in the CDR3. For the CDR3, the DNA is TGCGCCAGCAGACTAGCGGGAGGGCAAGGCGAGCAGTACTTC. It translates to CASRLAGGQGEQYF.

The chain joins TRBV6-1 to TRBJ2-5, with TRBD2 identical over 8 bases. The CDR3 is made up of 16 amino acids. Germline V gene sequence: CDR1 MNHNS, CDR2 SASEGT. Unmatched junction bases numbered 7, after V lost 4 bases and J lost 0 bases. The CDR3 protein is CASSALAGGYQETQYF. For the CDR3, the DNA is TGTGCCAGCAGTGCCCTGGCGGGAGGTTACCAAGAGACCCAGTACTTC.

The chain is built from TRBV5-4 and TRBJ2-1, with 11 bases that match TRBD2. The CDR3 spans 15 residues. Germline V lookup: CDR1 SGHNT, CDR2 YYREEE (reference sequence). With V trimmed by 4 bases and J by 5 bases, 5 bases remained unmatched. The CDR3 spells CASSLPGLADNEQFF. In nucleotides, the CDR3 is TGTGCCAGCAGCCTCCCGGGACTAGCGGACAATGAGCAGTTCTTC.

The chain combines TRBV2 with TRBJ2-6, with a weak D call TRBD1 (6 bases). Germline V CDR1 and CDR2: SNHLY, FYNNEI. The CDR3 length is 15 residues. Trimming pared 6 bases from V and 2 bases from J, leaving 11 bases between. The CDR3 reads CASRTGSPGANVLTF. The CDR3 DNA sequence: TGTGCCAGCAGAACAGGGAGTCCTGGGGCCAACGTCCTGACTTTC.